The clone carrying this TCR beta chain is a singleton in its sample. Its matching antigen is unknown. Vbeta (60) and Jbeta (13) primers were used in the PCR. Some clones are missing from TCRdb's copy, which holds only in-frame ones; the method was immunoSEQ multiplex PCR. The data show around 110,000 clones, 79% seen once. The data stem from a study of cytomegalovirus exposure and HLA in healthy donors. Study information: Most genotyped donors, 65% to 90% of some 400, had Caucasian-associated genetic ancestry.

Overall study findings and caveats: The majority of TCR sequences were rare, yet some public TCRs appeared in many donors. TCR beta chains associated with HLA were, in a later analysis, more clonally expanded than equally common others.

Germline assignment: CDR1 LGHNA and CDR2 YNFKEQ. V was shortened by 1 base and J by 5 bases, with 6 bases between the two germline ends. The CDR3 is 13 amino acids. This receptor was identified in a man aged 30 to 39 in good health and CMV-seropositive. Specimen: PBMCs. This rearrangement joins TRBV4-2 to TRBJ1-5; no firm D call. CDR3 amino acids: CASSQVFDQPQHF. The CDR3 DNA is TGTGCCAGCAGCCAAGTATTTGATCAGCCCCAGCATTTT.